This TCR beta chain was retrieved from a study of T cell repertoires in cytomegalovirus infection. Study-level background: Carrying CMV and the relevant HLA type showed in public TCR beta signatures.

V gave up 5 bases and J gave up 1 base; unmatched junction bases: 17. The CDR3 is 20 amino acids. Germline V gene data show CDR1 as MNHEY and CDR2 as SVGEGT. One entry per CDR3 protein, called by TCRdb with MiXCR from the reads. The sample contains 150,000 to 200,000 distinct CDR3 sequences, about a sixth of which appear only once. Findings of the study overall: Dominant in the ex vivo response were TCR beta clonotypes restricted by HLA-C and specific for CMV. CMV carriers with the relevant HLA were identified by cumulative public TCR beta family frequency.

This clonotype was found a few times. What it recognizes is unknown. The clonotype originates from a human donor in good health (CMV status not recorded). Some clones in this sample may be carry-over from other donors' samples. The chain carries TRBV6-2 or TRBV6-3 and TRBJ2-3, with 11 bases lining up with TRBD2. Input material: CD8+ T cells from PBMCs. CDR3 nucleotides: TGTGCCAGCAGTCTACCTGGCGGAACTAGCGGGGGAAGGGGCACAGATACGCAGTATTTT. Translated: CASSLPGGTSGGRGTDTQYF.